The entry that follows covers one T cell receptor beta chain sequence. CDR1 MNHEY and CDR2 SMNVEV come from the germline V gene (reference sequence). The V end was cut by 4 bases, the J end by 3 bases, with 7 bases between. This CDR3 is 13 amino acids long. This specimen belongs to a study of blood T cell repertoires in COVID-19. Overall study context: Sites across the United States, Italy and Spain contributed samples from acute and convalescent COVID-19. T cells, B-cell-depleted T cells, or PBMCs supplied cDNA or gDNA.

Per the study methods: Amplification of reference gene primers provided the estimated nucleated cell counts. Method: immunoSEQ multiplex PCR; TCRdb's copy keeps in-frame clones and lacks some. That table furnishes V, J and clone size, whereas the DNA furnished D and trimming. Of roughly 68,000 clones listed, about 87% are singletons. The TCR was taken from a woman aged 65 to 85 with acute or convalescent COVID-19. The sample taken for sequencing was peripheral blood. The rearrangement uses TRBV27 and TRBJ2-1; D possibly corresponds to TRBD2 (5 bases). The chain's CDR3 is CASSYRGYNEQFF. The CDR3 DNA follows: TGTGCCAGCAGTTATCGGGGCTACAATGAGCAGTTCTTC.